A selection of T cell receptor beta chains follows, all from one sample in a study of cytomegalovirus exposure and HLA in healthy donors. TCRdb's table, derived via immunoSEQ multiplex PCR, lists solely in-frame clones and lacks some. The table has about 130,000 clones, about 86% seen once. Source material: PBMCs. These receptors were collected from a man between 18 and 35 years old in good health and CMV-seronegative. Each CDR3 is given with its conserved first and last residue. Each record gives: J gene, D gene, V gene, clone size, CDR3 protein, CDR3 DNA. The D gene is left open where the match is weak. A row's size may be missing; if present it is once, few, many or a size class.

j_call: TRBJ2-7; d_call: .; v_call: TRBV6-1; clone_size: once; cdr3_aa: CASSEGSGITYEQYF; cdr3_nt: TGTGCCAGCAGTGAAGGGTCCGGGATAACCTACGAGCAGTACTTC
j_call: TRBJ2-7; d_call: TRBD1; v_call: TRBV11-2; clone_size: few; cdr3_aa: CASSLGRDRGHEQYF; cdr3_nt: TGTGCCAGCAGCTTAGGCCGGGACAGGGGTCACGAGCAGTACTTC
j_call: TRBJ2-3; d_call: .; v_call: TRBV27; clone_size: .; cdr3_aa: CASSSRARTDTQYF; cdr3_nt: TGTGCCAGCAGTTCCCGCGCCCGCACAGATACGCAGTATTTT
j_call: TRBJ2-1; d_call: TRBD2; v_call: TRBV10-3; clone_size: few; cdr3_aa: CAITSGDNEQFF; cdr3_nt: TGTGCCATCACTAGCGGGGACAATGAGCAGTTCTTC
j_call: TRBJ1-2; d_call: .; v_call: TRBV29-1; clone_size: .; cdr3_aa: CSALPWANYGYTF; cdr3_nt: TGCAGCGCCCTCCCTTGGGCGAACTATGGCTACACCTTC
j_call: TRBJ1-5; d_call: .; v_call: TRBV19; clone_size: .; cdr3_aa: CASSIGGRQPQHF; cdr3_nt: TGTGCCAGTAGTATTGGGGGCCGGCAGCCCCAGCATTTT
j_call: TRBJ2-1; d_call: TRBD2; v_call: TRBV5-1; clone_size: .; cdr3_aa: CASSLGLAAYNEQFF; cdr3_nt: TGCGCCAGCAGCTTGGGACTAGCCGCCTACAATGAGCAGTTCTTC
j_call: TRBJ2-7; d_call: TRBD1; v_call: TRBV7-6; clone_size: .; cdr3_aa: CASSTRGQGRAYEQYF; cdr3_nt: TGTGCCAGCAGTACGAGGGGACAGGGGCGAGCCTACGAGCAGTACTTC
j_call: TRBJ2-1; d_call: TRBD2; v_call: TRBV5-4; clone_size: .; cdr3_aa: CASSLDISGGALTYEQFF; cdr3_nt: TGTGCCAGCAGCTTGGATATTAGCGGGGGGGCCCTGACGTATGAGCAGTTCTTC
j_call: TRBJ1-2; d_call: TRBD1; v_call: TRBV27; clone_size: once; cdr3_aa: CASSPHGTANYGYTF; cdr3_nt: TGTGCCAGCAGTCCCCACGGGACAGCTAACTATGGCTACACCTTC
j_call: TRBJ1-2; d_call: .; v_call: TRBV30; clone_size: .; cdr3_aa: CAWSTPQGNYGYTF; cdr3_nt: TGTGCCTGGAGTACACCTCAGGGGAACTATGGCTACACCTTC
j_call: TRBJ1-1; d_call: TRBD1; v_call: TRBV4-1; clone_size: .; cdr3_aa: CASSQGLGQPFF; cdr3_nt: TGCGCCAGCAGCCAAGGGCTGGGACAGCCTTTTTTT
j_call: TRBJ1-1; d_call: .; v_call: TRBV29-1; clone_size: few; cdr3_aa: CSGQANREAFF; cdr3_nt: TGCAGCGGGCAGGCTAATCGTGAAGCTTTCTTT
j_call: TRBJ2-2; d_call: TRBD1; v_call: TRBV11-3; clone_size: .; cdr3_aa: CASSWSPGQGTGELFF; cdr3_nt: TGTGCCAGCAGCTGGTCCCCCGGACAGGGGACCGGGGAGCTGTTTTTT
j_call: TRBJ1-5; d_call: .; v_call: TRBV10-3; clone_size: .; cdr3_aa: CAISESVLGDQPQHF; cdr3_nt: TGTGCCATCAGTGAGTCGGTTCTGGGAGATCAGCCCCAGCATTTT
j_call: TRBJ2-2; d_call: .; v_call: TRBV30; clone_size: once; cdr3_aa: CAWSVGGSTGELFF; cdr3_nt: TGTGCCTGGAGTGTCGGCGGGTCCACCGGGGAGCTGTTTTTT
j_call: TRBJ1-2; d_call: TRBD1; v_call: TRBV9; clone_size: .; cdr3_aa: CASSQTGIDGYTF; cdr3_nt: TGTGCCAGCAGCCAGACAGGGATTGATGGCTACACCTTC
j_call: TRBJ2-3; d_call: .; v_call: TRBV6-1; clone_size: .; cdr3_aa: CASSEVLEDTQYF; cdr3_nt: TGTGCCAGCAGTGAAGTATTGGAGGATACGCAGTATTTT
j_call: TRBJ1-4; d_call: .; v_call: TRBV6-1; clone_size: once; cdr3_aa: CASSESVATNEKLFF; cdr3_nt: TGTGCCAGCAGTGAAAGCGTAGCCACTAATGAAAAACTGTTTTTT
j_call: TRBJ1-2; d_call: TRBD1; v_call: TRBV4-2; clone_size: .; cdr3_aa: CASSQGNAAGGVSYTF; cdr3_nt: TGTGCCAGCAGCCAAGGCAATGCGGCAGGGGGCGTTAGCTACACCTTC
j_call: TRBJ2-7; d_call: .; v_call: TRBV28; clone_size: .; cdr3_aa: CASSFQGGAIEQYF; cdr3_nt: TGTGCCAGCAGTTTTCAAGGAGGGGCGATTGAGCAGTACTTC
j_call: TRBJ1-1; d_call: .; v_call: TRBV11-2; clone_size: .; cdr3_aa: CASSLSISGTTNTEAFF; cdr3_nt: TGTGCCAGCAGCTTATCTATTTCTGGGACAACTAACACTGAAGCTTTCTTT
j_call: TRBJ1-6; d_call: TRBD1; v_call: TRBV30; clone_size: once; cdr3_aa: CAWTSAGTGSTPLHF; cdr3_nt: TGTGCCTGGACTTCGGCCGGGACAGGGAGTACACCCCTCCACTTT
j_call: TRBJ2-1; d_call: TRBD2; v_call: TRBV7-8; clone_size: .; cdr3_aa: CASSWQVAGGSYNEQFF; cdr3_nt: TGTGCCAGCAGCTGGCAGGTAGCGGGGGGTTCCTACAATGAGCAGTTCTTC
j_call: TRBJ1-3; d_call: .; v_call: TRBV30; clone_size: .; cdr3_aa: CAWTMGRWGNTIYF; cdr3_nt: TGTGCCTGGACAATGGGGAGGTGGGGAAACACCATATATTTT
j_call: TRBJ1-1; d_call: .; v_call: TRBV6-1; clone_size: .; cdr3_aa: CASSVQAMNTEAFF; cdr3_nt: TGTGCCAGCAGTGTCCAGGCCATGAACACTGAAGCTTTCTTT
j_call: TRBJ1-2; d_call: TRBD1; v_call: TRBV2; clone_size: .; cdr3_aa: CASSPGTGPDYGYTF; cdr3_nt: TGTGCCAGCAGTCCCGGGACAGGTCCGGACTATGGCTACACCTTC
j_call: TRBJ1-5; d_call: .; v_call: TRBV5-6; clone_size: few; cdr3_aa: CASSLGEGRRGNQPQHF; cdr3_nt: TGTGCCAGCAGCTTGGGCGAGGGCCGAAGGGGCAATCAGCCCCAGCATTTT
j_call: TRBJ2-7; d_call: .; v_call: TRBV15; clone_size: .; cdr3_aa: CATSRPTGEGEQYF; cdr3_nt: TGTGCCACCAGCAGACCGACAGGGGAGGGAGAGCAGTACTTC
j_call: TRBJ1-5; d_call: .; v_call: TRBV9; clone_size: .; cdr3_aa: CASSVGGDSNQPQHF; cdr3_nt: TGTGCCAGCAGCGTGGGGGGGGATAGCAATCAGCCCCAGCATTTT
j_call: TRBJ2-7; d_call: TRBD1; v_call: TRBV27; clone_size: .; cdr3_aa: CASRLGQGGSYEQYF; cdr3_nt: TGTGCCAGCAGGCTGGGACAGGGGGGCTCCTACGAGCAGTACTTC
j_call: TRBJ2-3; d_call: .; v_call: TRBV11-3; clone_size: once; cdr3_aa: CASSDRLTDTQYF; cdr3_nt: TGTGCCAGCAGCGACAGGCTCACAGATACGCAGTATTTT
j_call: TRBJ1-2; d_call: TRBD1; v_call: TRBV29-1; clone_size: .; cdr3_aa: CSVEGRDRDGYTF; cdr3_nt: TGCAGCGTTGAAGGGCGGGACAGGGATGGCTACACCTTC
j_call: TRBJ2-7; d_call: TRBD1; v_call: TRBV4-1; clone_size: .; cdr3_aa: CASSVPGQGAYEQYF; cdr3_nt: TGCGCCAGCAGCGTACCGGGACAGGGGGCTTACGAGCAGTACTTC
j_call: TRBJ1-2; d_call: TRBD1; v_call: TRBV28; clone_size: .; cdr3_aa: CASSQGQGRGGYTF; cdr3_nt: TGTGCCAGCAGCCAGGGACAGGGAAGGGGAGGCTACACCTTC
j_call: TRBJ2-7; d_call: .; v_call: TRBV5-4; clone_size: .; cdr3_aa: CASTIVGGRKRHSYEQYF; cdr3_nt: TGTGCCAGCACCATTGTGGGAGGTCGGAAGAGACACTCCTACGAGCAGTACTTC
j_call: TRBJ2-1; d_call: .; v_call: TRBV7-9; clone_size: .; cdr3_aa: CASSLMLLGSGGNEQFF; cdr3_nt: TGTGCCAGCAGCTTAATGCTTCTGGGTTCCGGGGGTAATGAGCAGTTCTTC
j_call: TRBJ1-2; d_call: .; v_call: TRBV18; clone_size: .; cdr3_aa: CASSPDTGVGYTF; cdr3_nt: TGTGCCAGCTCACCGGACACGGGCGTTGGCTACACCTTC
j_call: TRBJ1-1; d_call: .; v_call: TRBV11-2; clone_size: .; cdr3_aa: CASSRHQGKWNTEAFF; cdr3_nt: TGTGCCAGCAGCCGACATCAGGGAAAATGGAACACTGAAGCTTTCTTT
j_call: TRBJ1-3; d_call: .; v_call: TRBV5-6; clone_size: .; cdr3_aa: CASSPGDLVSYTIYF; cdr3_nt: TGTGCCAGCAGCCCAGGGGACCTCGTTTCCTACACCATATATTTT
j_call: TRBJ2-1; d_call: .; v_call: TRBV7-2; clone_size: .; cdr3_aa: CASSLEAQGEQFF; cdr3_nt: TGTGCCAGCAGCTTAGAAGCTCAGGGCGAGCAGTTCTTC
j_call: TRBJ1-5; d_call: .; v_call: TRBV28; clone_size: .; cdr3_aa: CASRNRVNQPQHF; cdr3_nt: TGTGCCAGCAGAAACAGGGTCAATCAGCCCCAGCATTTT
j_call: TRBJ1-1; d_call: TRBD1; v_call: TRBV7-9; clone_size: .; cdr3_aa: CASSAPDRGNTEAFF; cdr3_nt: TGTGCCAGCAGCGCGCCCGACAGGGGGAACACTGAAGCTTTCTTT
j_call: TRBJ1-3; d_call: .; v_call: TRBV21-1; clone_size: once; cdr3_aa: CASSRQGPGNTIYF; cdr3_nt: TGTGCCAGCAGCAGACAGGGGCCTGGAAACACCATATATTTT
j_call: TRBJ1-2; d_call: .; v_call: TRBV27; clone_size: .; cdr3_aa: CASSLSRGGSGYTF; cdr3_nt: TGTGCCAGCAGTTTATCGAGGGGAGGTAGTGGCTACACCTTC